This T cell receptor beta chain was sequenced in a study of blood T cells in healthy people across ages. Study-wide findings and caveats: In long-lived donors, naive CD4+ cell counts and diversity exceeded those of aged donors. Diversity of TCR beta correlated strongly with naive T cell percentage.

About this clonotype itself: Antigen unknown.

Next came a second PCR, run for about 6 to 12 cycles, which used a sample-barcoded 5' primer along with a J-beta primer mix. CDR3-containing paired-end reads numbered at least 3 million in each sample. TCRdb ran MiXCR on the 5' RACE reads and lists one entry per CDR3 protein. The sample holds about 1.7 million distinct CDR3 sequences, 25% to 30% seen once. Russia was home to the donors, healthy Caucasian individuals aged about 6 to 90. This CDR3 region has 11 residues. V gave up 6 bases and J gave up 5 bases; unmatched junction bases: 2. Germline loops: CDR1 DFQATT, CDR2 SNEGSKA (reference sequence). The chain joins TRBV20-1 to TRBJ2-5; 8 bases line up with TRBD2. The TCR comes from a woman aged 25 to 39 in good health. What was sequenced was blood. The CDR3 DNA is TGCAGTGCCGGCGGGAGGGAGACCCAGTACTTC. It translates to CSAGGRETQYF.